This entry is about one T cell receptor beta chain. This sample was included in a study of shared clonotypes between healthy human individuals. As originally analysed: From ImmunoSEQ came sequences covering only the junction and carrying no quality scores, so filtering differed. Repertoires were generated with immunoSEQ multiplex PCR, while TCRdb's copy carries only in-frame clones and drops some. V and J calls and clone size come straight from that table; D and trimming were deduced from the DNA. The top ten clones hold under 0.15% of a sample with around 2,000,000 clones, 90% to 95% of them seen once. HIV-negative, healthy adults without recent acute infections or vaccinations were the donors. The sample consisted of naive CD4+ T cells sorted from blood. Subset denoted: CD45RA+ positively selected. This TCR was recovered from a man aged 18 to 29 in good health.

CDR3 sequence reads: CASSPLASGSYYNEQFF. The CDR3 nucleotides read TGTGCCAGCTCACCTTTGGCTAGCGGGAGTTACTACAATGAGCAGTTCTTC. This chain uses TRBV18 with TRBJ2-1; the match to TRBD2 covers 10 bases. V shed 3 bases and J 3 bases; nucleotides not matched to a gene: 8. Germline lookup yields CDR1 KGHSH and CDR2 LQKENI. The CDR3 loop spans 17 amino acids.